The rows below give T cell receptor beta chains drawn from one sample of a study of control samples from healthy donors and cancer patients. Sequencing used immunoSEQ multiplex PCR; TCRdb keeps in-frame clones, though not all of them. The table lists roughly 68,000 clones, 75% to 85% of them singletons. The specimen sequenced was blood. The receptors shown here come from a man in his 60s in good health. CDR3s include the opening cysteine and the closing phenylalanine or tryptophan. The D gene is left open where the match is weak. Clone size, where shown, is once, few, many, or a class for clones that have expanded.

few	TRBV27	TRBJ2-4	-	CASSLWWQF	TGTGCCAGCAGTCTTTGGTGGCAGTTC
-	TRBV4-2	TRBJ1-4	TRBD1	CASSLSQGTGDEKLFF	TGTGCCAGCAGCCTATCCCAAGGGACAGGGGATGAAAAACTGTTTTTT
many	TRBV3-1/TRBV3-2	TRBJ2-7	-	CASSQAGSSYEQYF	TGTGCCAGCAGCCAAGCCGGGTCGTCCTACGAGCAGTACTTC
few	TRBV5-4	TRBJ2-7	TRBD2	CASSSLRTSGSEQYF	TGTGCCAGCAGCTCCCTCCGGACTAGCGGGAGCGAGCAGTACTTC
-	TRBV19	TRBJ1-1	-	CASNPRGTGEAFF	TGTGCCAGTAACCCCCGGGGAACAGGTGAAGCTTTCTTT
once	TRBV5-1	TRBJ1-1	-	CASSLGGGTEAFF	TGCGCCAGCAGCTTGGGGGGAGGGACTGAAGCTTTCTTT
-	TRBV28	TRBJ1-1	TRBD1	CASSWDRINTEAFF	TGTGCCAGCAGTTGGGACAGAATTAACACTGAAGCTTTCTTT
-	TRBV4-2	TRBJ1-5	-	CASSQDKNSNQPQHF	TGTGCCAGCAGCCAAGATAAGAATAGCAATCAGCCCCAGCATTTT
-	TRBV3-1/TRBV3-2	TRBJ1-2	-	CASSQATTSYGYTF	TGTGCCAGCAGCCAAGCTACAACTTCCTATGGCTACACCTTC
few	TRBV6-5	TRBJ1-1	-	CASSYSPHPGTEAFF	TGTGCCAGCAGTTACTCTCCGCACCCTGGGACTGAAGCTTTCTTT
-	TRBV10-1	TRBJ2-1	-	CASPLRAGPLNNEQFF	TGCGCCAGCCCCTTGAGGGCGGGACCACTTAACAATGAGCAGTTCTTC
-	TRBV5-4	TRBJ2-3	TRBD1	CASSLGGQSTDTQYF	TGTGCCAGCAGCTTGGGGGGACAGAGCACAGATACGCAGTATTTT
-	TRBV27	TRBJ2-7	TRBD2	CASSLSGGRTYEQYF	TGTGCCAGCAGTTTATCAGGCGGGAGAACCTACGAGCAGTACTTC
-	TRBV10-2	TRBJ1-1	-	CASIRTGNTEAFF	TGCGCCAGCATTAGGACGGGGAACACTGAAGCTTTCTTT